This entry lists 20 T cell receptor beta chains sequenced from one sample in a study of blood T cells in healthy people across ages. Next came a second PCR, run for about 7 to 12 cycles, which used a sample-barcoded 5' primer along with a J-beta primer mix. TCRdb analysed the 5' RACE reads with MiXCR anew, one entry per CDR3 protein. The sample carries just over 800,000 distinct CDR3 sequences, about 59% recorded once. The sequenced sample was blood. The receptors come from a man aged 25 to 45 in good health.

In its sample, this clonotype was seen many times. The chain carries TRBV4-3 and TRBJ1-2; D might be TRBD1 (5 bases). The germline V and J ends were trimmed by 3 bases and 4 bases, with 15 bases remaining between them. Germline CDR1 LGHNA, CDR2 YSLEER. The CDR3 runs 15 residues. This CDR3 reads CASSQGGGRTYGYTF. The CDR3 DNA reads as TGCGCCAGCAGCCAGGGTGGGGGGAGAACCTATGGCTACACCTTC.

This sequence joins TRBV7-3 and TRBJ1-2, with D unclear. Germline V gene data show CDR1 as SGHTA and CDR2 as FQGTGA. The CDR3 contains 13 residues. Trimming took off 3 bases at V and 8 bases at J, with 13 bases between the two ends. The CDR3 nucleotides are TGTGCCAGCAGCTTGGAGGCCCAGAAAGGCTACACCTTC. It yields the protein CASSLEAQKGYTF.

The chain uses TRBV5-1 and TRBJ2-1, with a weak D call TRBD2 (5 bases). This CDR3 comprises 13 residues. V was pared by 0 bases and J by 7 bases, with 8 bases between. CDR1 is SGHRS, CDR2 YFSETQ, per germline. The CDR3 DNA is TGCGCCAGCAGCTTGGTCGGGGAAAATGAGCAGTTCTTC. It is translated as CASSLVGENEQFF. The full variable domain, in which reference TRBV5-1 and TRBJ2-1 provide the parts outside the CDR3, is KAGVTQTPRYLIKTRGQQVTLSCSPISGHRSVSWYQQTPGQGLQFLFEYFSETQRNKGNFPGRFSGRQFSNSRSEMNVSTLELGDSALYLCASSLVGENEQFFGPGTRLTVL.

This chain links TRBV29-1 with TRBJ1-2, with D possibly TRBD1 on 5 matching bases. The germline V gene encodes CDR1 SQVTM and CDR2 ANQGSEA. The V and J ends lost 7 bases and 0 bases respectively, with 12 bases between them. The CDR3 loop spans 13 amino acids. The CDR3 is CSGGGYTNYGYTF. As DNA, the CDR3 is TGCAGCGGCGGGGGATACACTAACTATGGCTACACCTTC. Full variable domain (outside the CDR3, taken from reference TRBV29-1 and TRBJ1-2): SAVISQKPSRDICQRGTSLTIQCQVDSQVTMMFWYRQQPGQSLTLIATANQGSEATYESGFVIDKFPISRPNLTFSTLTVSNMSPEDSSIYLCSGGGYTNYGYTFGSGTRLTVV.

The chain uses TRBV3-1 and TRBJ2-3, with D possibly TRBD2 on 6 matching bases. The germline V and J ends were trimmed by 0 bases and 5 bases, with 18 bases remaining between them. In germline, CDR1 is LGHDT, CDR2 YNNKEL (reference sequence). This CDR3 is 17 amino acids long. CDR3: CASSQEGGDVTLDTQYF. In DNA form, the CDR3 reads TGTGCCAGCAGCCAAGAAGGAGGGGATGTTACATTAGATACGCAGTATTTT.

The gene calls are TRBV20-1 and TRBJ2-7; D gene uncertain. Per the germline V gene, CDR1 is DFQATT and CDR2 is SNEGSKA (reference sequence). The CDR3 extends over 12 amino acids. CDR3 in DNA: TGCAGCTGCCAACTCAATTCCTACGAGCAGTACTTC. It encodes CSCQLNSYEQYF.

The chain carries TRBV4-3 and TRBJ2-5; D unresolved. CDR1 and CDR2 (germline): LGHNA, YSLEER. Trimming took off 0 bases at V and 5 bases at J, with 13 bases between the two ends. The CDR3 loop spans 15 amino acids. The CDR3 DNA is TGCGCCAGCAGCCAAGATGTCCAGGTTTGGGAGACCCAGTACTTC. As protein: CASSQDVQVWETQYF.

The chain recombines TRBV6-1 with TRBJ2-6; perhaps TRBD1 as D (5 bases). Germline CDR1 reads MNHNS; CDR2 reads SASEGT. Trimming pared 4 bases from V and 0 bases from J, leaving 16 bases between. The CDR3 has 18 residues. CDR3 sequence reads: CASSAPARVYSGANVLTF. The CDR3 DNA reads as TGTGCCAGCAGTGCCCCGGCCAGGGTATACTCTGGGGCCAACGTCCTGACTTTC.

This clonotype was counted between two and nine times. V usage is TRBV25-1 and J usage is TRBJ2-5; 8 bases align to TRBD1. The junction had 3 bases not matched to a gene; V was cut back by 0 bases and J by 6 bases. This CDR3 spans 14 amino acids. Germline assignment: CDR1 MGHDK and CDR2 SYGVNS. The CDR3 region is CASSEYDRGKTQYF. Written as DNA, the CDR3 is TGTGCCAGCAGTGAATATGACAGGGGAAAGACCCAGTACTTC.

This clonotype has a handful of counts. The V call is TRBV12-3 or TRBV12-4, the J call TRBJ2-3; 9 nucleotides match TRBD2. This CDR3 is built from 15 residues. The J segment lost 5 bases and the V segment lost 5 bases, leaving 8 bases of the junction unmatched. Here the CDR3 DNA reads TGTGCCAGCAGTCCGAAGGGACTAGCAGGAGATACGCAGTATTTT. This sequence encodes CASSPKGLAGDTQYF.

The CDR3 DNA reads TGTGCCAGCAGTTACTCGGGGACTAACTACGAGCAGTACTTC. It specifies CASSYSGTNYEQYF. The chain combines TRBV6-5 with TRBJ2-5; TRBD2 matches 7 bases. TRBJ2-7 explains the end of the DNA better; the J call may be wrong. Germline V gene data show CDR1 as MNHEY and CDR2 as SVGAGI. The CDR3 is 14 amino acids.

The genes are TRBV4-3 and TRBJ2-7, with unresolved D. V was trimmed by 3 bases and J by 5 bases, leaving 23 bases between them. Germline V lookup: CDR1 LGHNA, CDR2 YSLEER. The CDR3 sequence is 17 residues long. The CDR3 sequence: CASSQVGGPLSFDEQYF. The CDR3 nucleotides are TGCGCCAGCAGCCAGGTGGGCGGTCCCTTGTCGTTCGACGAGCAGTACTTC.

At least ten counts were recorded for this clonotype. This chain links TRBV11-2 with TRBJ1-2; D possibly corresponds to TRBD1 (5 bases). CDR3 length equals 15 residues. Trimming removed 5 bases from V and 6 bases from J, with 19 bases in between. Germline V gives CDR1 SGHAT, CDR2 FQNNGV. The DNA for the CDR3 is TGTGCCAGCAGCCCTCTTAGTTCAGGGTTAAATGGCTACACCTTC. Encoded protein: CASSPLSSGLNGYTF.

This sequence joins TRBV4-3 and TRBJ2-3; a weak D match, TRBD2 (7 bases). V was cut by 1 base and J by 5 bases, with 16 bases left in between. Germline V lookup: CDR1 LGHNA, CDR2 YSLEER. The CDR3 extends over 16 amino acids. CDR3 loop: CASSQVRGGAVDTQYF. The CDR3, as DNA: TGCGCCAGCAGCCAAGTGAGAGGGGGGGCGGTAGATACGCAGTATTTT.

CDR3 region: CSARDGGRVKDEQFF. In nucleotides, the CDR3 is TGCAGTGCTAGAGATGGGGGGAGAGTTAAGGATGAGCAGTTCTTC. The chain links TRBV20-1 to TRBJ2-1; D is perhaps TRBD2 (6 bases). Per germline, CDR1 DFQATT and CDR2 SNEGSKA (reference sequence). This CDR3 region has 15 residues. V shed 0 bases and J shed 8 bases, with 17 bases lying between them.

The chain combines TRBV6-5 with TRBJ2-3, with 7 bases fitting TRBD1. V shed 5 bases, J shed 3 bases, and the junction held 5 bases outside the gene matches. The V gene's germline CDR1 is MNHEY and CDR2 SVGAGI. The length of the CDR3 is 14 residues. CDR3 residues: CASSRATGTDTQYF. The CDR3 region has the DNA TGTGCCAGCAGTCGCGCGACAGGGACAGATACGCAGTATTTT.

The V call is TRBV5-6, the J call TRBJ2-1; D is perhaps TRBD1 (6 bases). The length of the CDR3 is 17 residues. CDR1 is SGHDT, CDR2 YYEEEE, per germline. V shed 4 bases and J shed 1 base, with 18 bases lying between them. The CDR3 loop is CASSPWLGRGSYNEQFF. The CDR3 region has the DNA TGTGCCAGCAGCCCCTGGCTTGGCAGGGGATCCTACAATGAGCAGTTCTTC.

Ten or more counts support this clonotype. V gene TRBV7-2 combines with J gene TRBJ2-2, with D perhaps being TRBD1 or TRBD2 (5 bases each). Trimming took off 4 bases at V and 3 bases at J, with 9 bases between the two ends. The CDR3 is made up of 14 amino acids. Germline V gene lookup returns CDR1 SGHTA and CDR2 FQGNSA. Here the CDR3 reads CASSWDGHTGELFF. CDR3 nucleotides: TGTGCCAGCAGCTGGGACGGTCACACCGGGGAGCTGTTTTTT.

The chain couples TRBV13 to TRBJ1-6; a possible D gene is TRBD1 (5 bases). Between the trimmed V and J ends, which lost 0 bases and 7 bases, there was a span of 10 bases. This CDR3 has 15 residues. Per the germline V gene, CDR1 is PRHDT and CDR2 is FYEKMQ (reference sequence). The CDR3 loop reads CASSLGGDYNSPLHF. The CDR3 bases are TGTGCCAGCAGCTTAGGTGGGGACTACAATTCACCCCTCCACTTT.

J is TRBJ2-4 and V is TRBV28; the match to TRBD2 covers 9 bases. The trim removed 11 bases at V and 0 bases at J, leaving 5 bases unmatched. CDR3 size: 14 residues. CDR1 and CDR2 from the germline V gene are MDHEN and SYDVKM. This CDR3 is CAAGGDIAKNIQYF. The CDR3 region has the DNA TGTGCCGCGGGAGGGGATATAGCCAAAAACATTCAGTACTTC.